This entry describes one T cell receptor beta chain. Its antigen is not identified. Germline V gives CDR1 WNHNN, CDR2 SYGVQD (reference sequence). The V gene lost 2 bases and the J gene lost 4 bases, with 15 bases spanning the gap. There are 15 residues in the CDR3. The source of the sample is a study of T-cell reconstitution after alpha-beta-depleted transplantation in children. Broader study findings: Newly produced T cells mostly accounted for T-cell counts and diversity one year post-transplant. Certain patients had high TCRbeta diversity at day 60, and it came from recipient T cells and thymic progenitors that survived.

TCRbeta library preparation incorporated unique molecular identifiers. MiXCR, applied by TCRdb to the PCR reads, yields one record per CDR3 protein. The sample holds approximately 350,000 distinct CDR3 sequences, around 15% seen once. This receptor was obtained from a male patient under 10 years old who had a stem cell transplant for acute lymphoblastic leukemia, so the T cells may come from the graft donor. The rearrangement uses TRBV10-1 and TRBJ2-7; D unclear. Material: PBMCs, mostly from graft donor cells, obtained 360 days after TCRalphabeta/CD19-depleted stem cell transplant. CDR3 coding DNA: TGCGCCAGCAGTGAGGGTCCCTACACCACATACGAGCAGTACTTC. Its translation: CASSEGPYTTYEQYF.